This TCR beta chain was captured by sequencing in a study of cytomegalovirus exposure and HLA in healthy donors. V was trimmed by 1 base and J by 0 bases, leaving 11 bases between them. Germline CDR1 and CDR2: MGHRA and YSYEKL. The CDR3 totals 16 residues. Study-wide findings and caveats: In vitro checks showed that a few CMV-associated chains really do target CMV antigens.

Notes on this clone: What it recognizes is unknown.

Assay: immunoSEQ multiplex PCR; the TCRdb copy retains only in-frame clones and omits some. The data show about 54,000 clones, with about nine tenths seen just once and around 9.2% held by the top ten. Sequenced: PBMCs. The receptor was derived from a woman aged 18-29 years in good health and CMV-seropositive. The rearrangement links TRBV4-1 to TRBJ2-3; TRBD2 is a possible D gene (5 bases). The CDR3 here is CASSQVSGISTDTQYF. The CDR3 coding sequence is TGCGCCAGCAGCCAAGTGAGCGGAATTAGCACAGATACGCAGTATTTT.